A single sample is the source of the 2 T cell receptor beta chains below, sequenced in a study of blood T cell repertoires in COVID-19. Repertoires were generated with immunoSEQ multiplex PCR, while TCRdb's copy carries only in-frame clones and drops some. The sample consists of over 100,000 clones, around 73% of them appearing once. The sequencing input was peripheral blood. These receptors all stem from a man between 60 and 75 years old with active or convalescent COVID-19.

In DNA form, the CDR3 reads TGTGCCAGCTCCACCCAGCGAGGGAGCTATGGCTACACCTTC. Protein product: CASSTQRGSYGYTF. V usage is TRBV18 and J usage is TRBJ1-2; D not certain. This CDR3 has 14 amino acids. Per germline, CDR1 KGHSH and CDR2 LQKENI. The V gene lost 6 bases and the J gene lost 4 bases, with 15 bases spanning the gap. Using reference TRBV18 and TRBJ1-2 for the parts outside the CDR3, the full variable domain is NAGVMQNPRHLVRRRGQEARLRCSPMKGHSHVYWYRQLPEEGLKFMVYLQKENIIDESGMPKERFSAEFPKEGPSILRIQQVVRGDSAAYFCASSTQRGSYGYTFGSGTRLTVV.

This clone occurred once. The rearrangement links TRBV28 to TRBJ1-2, with a possible D match to TRBD1 (5 bases). V dropped 9 bases and J dropped 5 bases, with 13 bases sitting between them. The CDR3 has 12 amino acids. Germline assignment: CDR1 MDHEN and CDR2 SYDVKM. In nucleotides, the CDR3 is TGTGCCAGTGGCGGGGCCTTGTATGGCTACACCTTC. It is translated as CASGGALYGYTF.